This T cell receptor (beta chain) was identified during a study of long-term antiretroviral therapy in people with HIV. Background on the study: The earliest samples came from an era when ART typically awaited falling CD4 counts.

They ran version v3.0 of the immunoSEQ assay at survey level. Produced via immunoSEQ multiplex PCR; TCRdb's table is partial and in-frame only. The data hold roughly 20,000 clones, with roughly 86% observed a single time. Germline CDR1 reads DFQATT; CDR2 reads SNEGSKA (reference sequence). The length of the CDR3 is 11 residues. With 6 bases removed from V and 5 bases from J, the gap between germline ends came to 10 bases. Details on this clone: Its specificity is unknown.

Study-wide findings and caveats: HIV repertoires showed narrower CDR3 length ranges than controls.

The clonotype originates from a man between 35 and 55 years old with HIV. The rearrangement joins TRBV20-1 to TRBJ2-5; D unclear. The specimen comprised unsorted PBMCs, sampled 0.5 years after starting antiretroviral therapy. The CDR3 nucleotides read TGCAGTGCCGGCCCCGTGGAGACCCAGTACTTC. This sequence encodes CSAGPVETQYF.